The 23 T cell receptor beta chains below come from one sample, sequenced in a study of T cell responses to AZD1222 COVID-19 vaccine. Assay: immunoSEQ multiplex PCR; the TCRdb copy retains only in-frame clones and omits some. Of more than 100,000 clones listed, 92% are singletons. The sequenced sample was peripheral blood, obtained 28 days after the second AZD1222 dose. The receptors originated from an adult who received the AZD1222 COVID-19 vaccine.

The V and J genes are TRBV4-1 and TRBJ1-4, with D perhaps TRBD1 (5 bases). The CDR3 length is 15 residues. V was shortened by 0 bases and J by 7 bases, with 12 bases between the two germline ends. From germline, CDR1 is MGHRA and CDR2 YSYEKL. The CDR3 protein is CASSQDDGRGEKLFF. The CDR3, as DNA: TGCGCCAGCAGCCAAGATGACGGGAGGGGTGAAAAACTGTTTTTT.

The chain combines TRBV5-6 with TRBJ2-2; 9 bases align to TRBD1. Trimming cost V 4 bases and J 5 bases; bases outside gene matches: 6. Germline lookup yields CDR1 SGHDT and CDR2 YYEEEE. The length of the CDR3 is 15 residues. CDR3 sequence: CASSAGTGITGELFF. CDR3 in DNA: TGTGCCAGCAGCGCCGGGACAGGGATAACCGGGGAGCTGTTTTTT.

V and J are TRBV5-6 and TRBJ1-2, with unresolved D. CDR1 SGHDT and CDR2 YYEEEE come from the germline V gene. Trimming pared 3 bases from V and 3 bases from J, leaving 9 bases between. CDR3 length equals 13 residues. CDR3 in amino acids: CASSSDADYGYTF. The CDR3, as DNA: TGTGCCAGCAGCTCGGACGCAGACTATGGCTACACCTTC.

This clone has just one count. CDR3 sequence reads: CASSFFRLNTEAFF. The CDR3 DNA follows: TGTGCCAGCAGCTTCTTCAGGTTAAACACTGAAGCTTTCTTT. J is TRBJ1-1 and V is TRBV6-2 or TRBV6-3; D not certain. This CDR3 has 14 amino acids. The V and J ends lost 6 bases and 2 bases respectively, with 13 bases between them. CDR1 and CDR2 (germline): MNHEY, SVGEGT.

This clone was detected once. The chain joins TRBV28 to TRBJ1-2; D remains unclear. This CDR3 is built from 15 residues. Germline loops: CDR1 MDHEN, CDR2 SYDVKM. Trimming took 3 bases from V and 7 from J, leaving 18 bases between them. In DNA, the CDR3 is TGTGCCAGCAGTTTCGCCCACACCTTGAGTAGTGGCTACACCTTC. Amino acid sequence: CASSFAHTLSSGYTF.

The genes are TRBV3-1 (or the pseudogene TRBV3-2) and TRBJ1-1; 12 bases map to TRBD1. Germline CDR1 reads LGHDT; CDR2 reads YNNKEL (reference sequence). Trimming cost V 4 bases and J 4 bases; bases outside gene matches: 7. This CDR3 contains 16 residues. The CDR3 DNA is TGTGCCAGCAGCCCCGGGACAGGGGGCCCGAGCACTGAAGCTTTCTTT. This gives the protein CASSPGTGGPSTEAFF.

The chain joins TRBV6-1 to TRBJ1-2; 10 bases are a match to TRBD1. Per the germline V gene, CDR1 is MNHNS and CDR2 is SASEGT. The CDR3 length is 16 residues. The V segment lost 2 bases and the J segment 6 bases; nucleotides outside the gene matches: 9. The CDR3 sequence: CASSEILTGTGDGYTF. The CDR3 bases are TGTGCCAGCAGTGAAATTCTTACCGGGACAGGGGATGGCTACACCTTC.

The V call is TRBV6-5, the J call TRBJ1-2; 8 nucleotides line up with TRBD1. Trimming cost V 7 bases and J 9 bases; bases outside gene matches: 4. CDR3 size: 11 residues. Germline V gene lookup returns CDR1 MNHEY and CDR2 SVGAGI. CDR3 protein: CASTRQGRYTF. CDR3 DNA: TGTGCCAGCACCAGACAGGGGCGCTACACCTTC.

V usage is TRBV11-2 and J usage is TRBJ1-6; D possibly corresponds to TRBD1 (5 bases). Between the trimmed V and J ends, which lost 1 base and 6 bases, there was a span of 10 bases. The germline gives CDR1 SGHAT, CDR2 FQNNGV. This CDR3 spans 15 amino acids. The CDR3 nucleotides read TGTGCCAGCAGCTTAGTGGCAGGGAGTAATTCACCCCTCCACTTT. Translated: CASSLVAGSNSPLHF.

The V and J genes are TRBV2 and TRBJ1-2; 9 nucleotides match TRBD1. Per the germline V gene, CDR1 is SNHLY and CDR2 is FYNNEI. V lost 8 bases and J lost 6; bases outside the gene matches: 13. The length of the CDR3 is 15 residues. This chain's CDR3 is CASQRPGQGSDGYTF. The CDR3 DNA sequence: TGTGCCAGCCAGAGACCGGGACAGGGATCGGATGGCTACACCTTC. Drawing the rest from reference TRBV2 and TRBJ1-2, the complete variable domain is EPEVTQTPSHQVTQMGQEVILRCVPISNHLYFYWYRQILGQKVEFLVSFYNNEISEKSEIFDDQFSVERPDGSNFTLKIRSTKLEDSAMYFCASQRPGQGSDGYTFGSGTRLTVV.

The V and J genes are TRBV29-1 and TRBJ1-1; TRBD1 is a possible D gene (5 bases). Germline V gene data show CDR1 as SQVTM and CDR2 as ANQGSEA. CDR3 size: 13 residues. V was clipped by 8 bases and J by 4 bases, with 17 bases between them. The CDR3 is CSTVLGPGTEAFF. The CDR3 DNA follows: TGCAGCACCGTTTTGGGGCCGGGCACTGAAGCTTTCTTT.

V gene TRBV2 combines with J gene TRBJ2-3, with 16 bases matching TRBD2. After removal of 2 bases from V and 3 bases from J, the junction contained 2 bases not matched to a gene. The CDR3 contains 17 residues. Germline CDR1 SNHLY, CDR2 FYNNEI. CDR3 loop: CASSESGLAGGTDTQYF. DNA of the CDR3: TGTGCCAGCAGTGAATCGGGACTAGCGGGGGGGACAGATACGCAGTATTTT.

The V gene is TRBV19, the J gene TRBJ2-1, with TRBD1 matching 8 bases. Trimming cost V 5 bases and J 5 bases; bases outside gene matches: 8. Germline V gene lookup returns CDR1 LNHDA and CDR2 SQIVND (reference sequence). The CDR3 covers 15 residues. The CDR3: CASSADRGINNEQFF. The DNA of the CDR3 is TGTGCCAGTAGTGCAGACAGGGGTATCAACAATGAGCAGTTCTTC.

The CDR3 protein is CASSINNYGYTF. CDR3 nucleotide sequence: TGTGCCAGTAGTATTAATAACTATGGCTACACCTTC. V usage is TRBV19 and J usage is TRBJ1-2; no clear D gene. CDR3 length equals 12 residues. CDR1 and CDR2 (germline): LNHDA, SQIVND (reference sequence). V lost 3 bases and J 1 base, leaving 3 bases between the germline ends.

This clone was recorded a few times. The chain joins TRBV4-2 to TRBJ1-4, with no clear D. V was clipped by 1 base and J by 4 bases, with 7 bases between them. Germline CDR1 LGHNA, CDR2 YNFKEQ. CDR3 length: 14 residues. The CDR3 loop is CASSQGPNNEKLFF. The CDR3 DNA reads TGTGCCAGCAGCCAAGGGCCGAATAATGAAAAACTGTTTTTT.

The rearrangement joins TRBV6-6 to TRBJ1-1; no clear D. Per germline, CDR1 MNHNY and CDR2 SVGAGI (reference sequence). The CDR3 length is 15 residues. The ends were cut back, 0 bases at V and 1 base at J, with 9 bases in the middle. The CDR3 DNA reads TGTGCCAGCAGTTACTCGACCGGGAAGAACACTGAAGCTTTCTTT. Its protein is CASSYSTGKNTEAFF.

CDR3 nucleotide sequence: TGCGCCAGCAGCTGGACAGGGGGCGCAGGCTATGGCTACACCTTC. It yields the protein CASSWTGGAGYGYTF. This chain uses TRBV5-1 with TRBJ1-2; 11 nucleotides align to TRBD1. The ends lost 3 bases at V and 4 bases at J; junction bases unmatched: 5. Germline CDR1 and CDR2: SGHRS and YFSETQ. The CDR3 is 15 amino acids. Based on the CDR3 plus reference TRBV5-1 and TRBJ1-2, the full variable domain is KAGVTQTPRYLIKTRGQQVTLSCSPISGHRSVSWYQQTPGQGLQFLFEYFSETQRNKGNFPGRFSGRQFSNSRSEMNVSTLELGDSALYLCASSWTGGAGYGYTFGSGTRLTVV.

This chain joins TRBV6-5 and TRBJ1-4; D gene unclear. This CDR3 has 15 amino acids. Trimming removed 6 bases from V and 2 bases from J, with 13 bases in between. Germline loops: CDR1 MNHEY, CDR2 SVGAGI. CDR3 in amino acids: CASSLDPSTNEKLFF. Here the CDR3 DNA reads TGTGCCAGCAGCTTGGACCCTTCGACTAATGAAAAACTGTTTTTT.

The chain joins TRBV7-6 to TRBJ1-1; D unresolved. Trimming pared 5 bases from V and 0 bases from J, leaving 13 bases between. Per the germline V gene, CDR1 is SGHVS and CDR2 is FNYEAQ. This CDR3 has 15 amino acids. The CDR3 nucleotides are TGTGCCAGCAGCCGTGGCGGGGTTATGAACACTGAAGCTTTCTTT. Amino acid sequence: CASSRGGVMNTEAFF.

This clone was seen a single time. The chain is built from TRBV20-1 and TRBJ1-4, with no clear D. In germline, CDR1 is DFQATT, CDR2 SNEGSKA (reference sequence). The CDR3 runs to 11 residues. The V and J ends lost 1 base and 7 bases respectively, with 4 bases between them. CDR3 loop: CSARVAEKLFF. CDR3 in DNA: TGCAGTGCTAGAGTGGCTGAAAAACTGTTTTTT.

The J gene is TRBJ2-1, the V gene TRBV18; D unresolved. This CDR3 spans 16 amino acids. Germline V gene data show CDR1 as KGHSH and CDR2 as LQKENI. The V end was cut by 6 bases, the J end by 7 bases, with 22 bases between. CDR3: CASSPDDPSQANEQFF. The CDR3 region has the DNA TGTGCCAGCTCCCCAGACGACCCCTCTCAGGCTAATGAGCAGTTCTTC.

The chain is built from TRBV13 and TRBJ2-7; D uncertain. CDR1 PRHDT and CDR2 FYEKMQ come from the germline V gene (reference sequence). The CDR3 sequence is 15 residues long. The V end lost 0 bases, the J end lost 2 bases, and 11 bases lay between the germline ends. CDR3 sequence (DNA): TGTGCCAGCAGCTTAGGCCGCACCACCGCCTACGAGCAGTACTTC. Translating gives CASSLGRTTAYEQYF.

The V and J genes are TRBV3-1 (or the pseudogene TRBV3-2) and TRBJ1-1, with TRBD1 as a possible D gene (5 bases). Trimming took 4 bases from V and 5 from J, leaving 17 bases between them. This CDR3 contains 15 residues. Germline V lookup: CDR1 LGHDT, CDR2 YNNKEL (reference sequence). The CDR3 sequence: CASSRPGYGGTEAFF. CDR3 nucleotides: TGTGCCAGCAGCCGCCCCGGGTACGGGGGGACTGAAGCTTTCTTT.